A single sample is the source of the 17 T cell receptor beta chains below, sequenced in a study of post-analysis software for immune sequencing data. The authors incorporated unique molecular identifiers into the TCR beta cDNA libraries. TCRdb redid the calling of the PCR reads with MiXCR, one entry per CDR3 protein. The table shows fewer than 850,000 distinct CDR3 sequences, with about 45% occurring only once. Study conclusions and caveats: The five TRBV segments detected at higher frequency in patients than in controls included TRBV5-6, TRBV5-1 and TRBV20-1.

These receptors are not linked to any known antigen. Sequenced material: blood. The receptors originated from a girl aged 5 to 17 with multiple sclerosis.

This chain joins TRBV12-3 or TRBV12-4 and TRBJ2-3, with D maybe TRBD1 (5 bases). There are 14 residues in the CDR3. V was cut by 4 bases and J by 11 bases, with 19 bases left in between. The CDR3 region has the DNA TGTGCCAGCAGTTCCGACAGCAGGGCGATCGAGCAGTATTTT. Amino acid sequence: CASSSDSRAIEQYF.

This clonotype has only one observation. The chain joins TRBV4-1 to TRBJ2-5; D is possibly TRBD2 (6 bases). TRBJ2-7 explains the end of the DNA better; the J call may be wrong. CDR1 and CDR2 (germline): MGHRA, YSYEKL. The CDR3 consists of 14 residues. This CDR3 reads CASSQETGAYEQYF. The CDR3 region has the DNA TGCGCCAGCAGCCAAGAAACGGGAGCCTACGAGCAGTACTTC.

This rearrangement joins TRBV19 to TRBJ2-1, with 8 bases that match TRBD2. The DNA end lines up better with TRBJ2-7; the J call may be wrong. There are 15 residues in the CDR3. Germline-derived CDR1 and CDR2 are LNHDA and SQIVND (reference sequence). The CDR3 is CASSLTGLGYNEQYF. In nucleotides, the CDR3 is TGTGCCAGTAGTTTAACGGGACTAGGTTACAATGAGCAGTACTTC.

J is TRBJ1-1 and V is TRBV21-1. TRBV21-1 is listed as a pseudogene. The CDR3 contains 15 residues. The CDR3 nucleotides read TGTGCCAGCAGCAAAACCCCTCTGCTGGGCACTGAAGCTTTCTTT. Protein product: CASSKTPLLGTEAFF.

The J gene is TRBJ2-6, the V gene TRBV7-9; TRBD1 agrees at 10 bases. The V gene end was trimmed by 5 bases and the J gene end by 1 base; junction bases not matched to a gene: 8. This CDR3 region has 18 residues. Germline CDR1 is SEHNR and CDR2 is FQNEAQ (reference sequence). CDR3 sequence: CASSTLGTGVSGANVLTF. CDR3 in DNA: TGTGCCAGCAGCACATTAGGGACAGGGGTTTCTGGGGCCAACGTCCTGACTTTC.

V is TRBV29-1 and J is TRBJ2-5; perhaps TRBD2 as D (5 bases). There are 13 residues in the CDR3. The V end lost 7 bases, the J end lost 4 bases, and 16 bases lay between the germline ends. The V gene's germline CDR1 is SQVTM and CDR2 ANQGSEA. The CDR3 DNA sequence: TGCAGCGAAGAGACTAAAGTAGGAGAGACCCAGTACTTC. As protein: CSEETKVGETQYF.

This clonotype was seen only a few times. The CDR3 sequence: CASSVVGTGNYEQYF. DNA of the CDR3: TGTGCCAGCAGTGTCGTCGGGACAGGGAACTACGAGCAGTACTTC. The genes are TRBV6-5 and TRBJ2-7; TRBD1 matches at 9 bases. Germline loops: CDR1 MNHEY, CDR2 SVGAGI. CDR3 length equals 15 residues. V lost 5 bases and J lost 3; bases outside the gene matches: 8.

On this clonotype: Germline and junction disagree at one end, which may indicate a read error. V usage is TRBV10-3 and J usage is TRBJ1-4; D is unresolved. The germline V gene has CDR1 ENHRY and CDR2 SYGVKD. This CDR3 has 13 amino acids. The CDR3 loop reads CAVSERENEKLFF. The CDR3 DNA sequence: TGTGCCGTCAGTGAGCGGGAAAATGAAAAACTGTTTTTT.

Only a few counts were recorded for this clonotype. J is TRBJ2-5 and V is TRBV15; D call uncertain. Germline V gene data show CDR1 as LNHNV and CDR2 as YYDKDF (reference sequence). Trimming removed 0 bases from V and 5 bases from J, with 16 bases in between. The CDR3 runs 16 residues. CDR3 nucleotides: TGTGCCACCAGCAGAGATAACGCGGAAGTGAGGGAGACCCAGTACTTC. Translating gives CATSRDNAEVRETQYF.

The V and J genes are TRBV2 and TRBJ2-7; no reliable D call. Judging by the DNA end, TRBJ2-5 fits better; the J call may be wrong. Looked up from germline, CDR1 is SNHLY and CDR2 is FYNNEI. This CDR3 comprises 14 residues. The CDR3 DNA reads as TGTGCCAGCAGTGTCTTGGGAAACCAAGAGACCCAGTACTTC. Translated: CASSVLGNQETQYF.

The rearrangement joins TRBV28 to TRBJ1-2, with 9 bases lining up with TRBD1. CDR3 length equals 14 residues. Germline assignment: CDR1 MDHEN and CDR2 SYDVKM. V shed 4 bases and J 8 bases; nucleotides not matched to a gene: 8. CDR3 nucleotide sequence: TGTGCCAGCAGTTCCCAACAGGGGGCGTGGGGCTACACCTTC. This translates into CASSSQQGAWGYTF.

The chain recombines TRBV7-8 with TRBJ2-1, with a weak D call TRBD2 (5 bases). Germline V gives CDR1 SGHVS, CDR2 FQNEAQ. Deletions cut 6 bases from V and 4 bases from J, with 22 bases between. The CDR3 totals 17 residues. The CDR3 protein is CASRAAIDYTGYNEQFF. The CDR3, as DNA: TGTGCCAGCAGAGCCGCCATAGACTATACTGGTTACAATGAGCAGTTCTTC.

This clonotype turned up a few times. The J gene is TRBJ2-3, the V gene TRBV5-1, with 14 bases aligning to TRBD2. V was pared by 4 bases and J by 2 bases, with 3 bases of the junction left unmatched. Germline V CDR1 and CDR2: SGHRS, YFSETQ. This CDR3 spans 16 amino acids. The CDR3 region is CASSTGLAGVTDTQYF. For the CDR3, the DNA is TGCGCCAGCAGCACGGGACTAGCGGGAGTCACAGATACGCAGTATTTT.

The chain couples TRBV11-1 to TRBJ2-3, with a tentative D call TRBD1 (6 bases). The V and J ends lost 5 bases and 1 base respectively, with 16 bases between them. Germline lookup yields CDR1 SGHAT and CDR2 FQDESV (reference sequence). The CDR3 runs to 16 residues. The CDR3 nucleotides are TGTGCCAGCAGCCCCTTTGTAGGGGGAGGCACAGATACGCAGTATTTT. Amino acid sequence: CASSPFVGGGTDTQYF.

The chain employs TRBV9 and TRBJ1-6, with D maybe TRBD1 (6 bases). V lost 6 bases and J lost 8, with 18 bases in between. The CDR3 has 15 amino acids. Per germline, CDR1 SGDLS and CDR2 YYNGEE. As DNA, the CDR3 is TGTGCCAGCATCAACTGGGGGAACAGGGATTCACCCCTCCACTTT. It specifies CASINWGNRDSPLHF.

The table lists this clonotype with a few counts. The rearrangement joins TRBV29-1 to TRBJ2-7; D is undetermined. The length of the CDR3 is 13 residues. Germline V CDR1 and CDR2: SQVTM, ANQGSEA. The germline V and J ends were trimmed by 5 bases and 2 bases, with 13 bases remaining between them. CDR3 coding DNA: TGCAGCGTTTTCCACGACCAAGCCTACGAGCAGTACTTC. It encodes CSVFHDQAYEQYF.

V usage is TRBV28 and J usage is TRBJ2-3, with 7 nucleotides matching TRBD2. The germline gives CDR1 MDHEN, CDR2 SYDVKM. The CDR3 runs to 11 residues. Trimming removed 3 bases from V and 12 bases from J; junction bases left unmatched: 3. The CDR3 DNA follows: TGTGCCAGCAGTTTGGGAGGGAAACAGTATTTT. The encoded protein is CASSLGGKQYF.